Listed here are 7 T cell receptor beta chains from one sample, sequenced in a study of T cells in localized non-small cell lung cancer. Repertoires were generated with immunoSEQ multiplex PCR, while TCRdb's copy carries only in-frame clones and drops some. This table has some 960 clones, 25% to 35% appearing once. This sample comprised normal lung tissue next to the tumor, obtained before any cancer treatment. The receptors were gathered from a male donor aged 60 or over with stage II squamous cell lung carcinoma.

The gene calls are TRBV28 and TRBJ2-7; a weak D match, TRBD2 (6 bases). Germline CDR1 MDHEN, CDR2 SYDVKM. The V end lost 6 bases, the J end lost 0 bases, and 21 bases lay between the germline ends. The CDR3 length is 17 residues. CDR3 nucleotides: TGTGCCAGCAGCTACGGAGGAGGGCAGCGGACCTCCTACGAGCAGTACTTC. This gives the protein CASSYGGGQRTSYEQYF.

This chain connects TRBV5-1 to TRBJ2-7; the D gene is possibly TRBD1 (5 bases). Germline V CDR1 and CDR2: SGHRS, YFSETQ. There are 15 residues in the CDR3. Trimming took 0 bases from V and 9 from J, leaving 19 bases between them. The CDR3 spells CASSLANRLRTRQYF. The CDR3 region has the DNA TGCGCCAGCAGCTTGGCCAACAGGTTACGTACGAGGCAGTACTTC.

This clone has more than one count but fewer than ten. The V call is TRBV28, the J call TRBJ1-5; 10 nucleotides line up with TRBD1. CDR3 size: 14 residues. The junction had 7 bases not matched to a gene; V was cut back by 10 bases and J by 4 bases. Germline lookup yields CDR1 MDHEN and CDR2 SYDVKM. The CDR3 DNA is TGTGCCACCCAGGACAGGGGGTTTAATCAGCCCCAGCATTTT. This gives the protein CATQDRGFNQPQHF.

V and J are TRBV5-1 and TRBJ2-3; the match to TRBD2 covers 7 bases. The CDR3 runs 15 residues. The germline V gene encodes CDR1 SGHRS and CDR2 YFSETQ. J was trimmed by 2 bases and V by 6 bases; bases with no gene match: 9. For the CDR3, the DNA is TGCGCCAGCAACTCTACAGCGGGGTCCACAGATACGCAGTATTTT. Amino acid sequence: CASNSTAGSTDTQYF.

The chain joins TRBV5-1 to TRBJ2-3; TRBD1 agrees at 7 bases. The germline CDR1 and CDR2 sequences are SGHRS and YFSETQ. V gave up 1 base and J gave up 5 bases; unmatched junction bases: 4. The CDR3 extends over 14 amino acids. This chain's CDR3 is CASSLQGEGDTQYF. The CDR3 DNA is TGCGCCAGCAGCTTGCAGGGGGAAGGAGATACGCAGTATTTT.

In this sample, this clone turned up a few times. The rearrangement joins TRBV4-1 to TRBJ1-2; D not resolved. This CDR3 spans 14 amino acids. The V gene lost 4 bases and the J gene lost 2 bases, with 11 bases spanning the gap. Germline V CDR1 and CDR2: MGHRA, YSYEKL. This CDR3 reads CASSPLDRNYGYTF. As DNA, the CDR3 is TGCGCCAGCAGCCCCCTGGACCGAAACTATGGCTACACCTTC.

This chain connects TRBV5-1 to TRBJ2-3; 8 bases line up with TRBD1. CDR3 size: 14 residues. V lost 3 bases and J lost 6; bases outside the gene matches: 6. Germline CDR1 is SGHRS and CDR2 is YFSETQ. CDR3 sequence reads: CASSSRTGWDTQYF. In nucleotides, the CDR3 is TGCGCCAGCAGCTCCCGGACAGGGTGGGATACGCAGTATTTT.